The present T cell receptor (beta chain) was sequenced within a study of STAT3 mutations in large granular lymphocyte leukemia (dated by TCRdb to the late 2010s). Notes on the research overall: About half of the T-LGLL patients who underwent longitudinal sequencing carried canonical activating STAT3 mutations. Over half of the T-LGLL patients were given one or more immunosuppressive therapy regimens, and more than 30% of those treated had a hematologic response. Patients with T-cell large granular lymphocyte leukemia underwent serial deep sequencing of TCRbeta CDR3 and STAT3 to reconstruct clonal hierarchy and dynamics. From an initial cohort of 207 LGL patients, under 20 representative T-LGLL cases were picked for longitudinal TCRbeta and STAT3 sequencing. A couple of patients with natural killer LGL leukemia were also sequenced longitudinally as controls within the study. Patients were sequenced at roughly 4.1 time points on average, with the number of samplings per patient ranging from 2 to 8.

General study outcomes and caveats: The linking of therapy response to changes in TCR clonal burden was complicated by variable intervals between samplings and differing treatment regimens. In about 30% of the 18 patients, TCR clonotype switching occurred after therapy, and every newly emerging clone was STAT3 wild type. Several patients had a dominant TCR clone burden greater than the STAT3 mutant burden, which suggests that the STAT3 mutation arose secondarily within a clone that had already expanded. Since codominant clonotypes persisted in some patients, a small but highly pathogenic clone may have gone undetected. Because no samples were available when a clone first appeared, clonal expansion had to be inferred from samplings taken at other points. At least one immunodominant TCRbeta clonotype was identified in every T-LGLL patient, and multiple immunodominant subclonotypes were identified in about half of the T-LGLL patients.

TCRbeta libraries were sequenced on an Illumina MiSeq, averaging around 41,000 productive templates per sample. Multiplex PCR amplification was used to generate TCRbeta CDR3 libraries with the immunoSEQ assay. As for the authors' bioinformatics: Repertoire diversity was computed as previously defined, with values near 0 indicating extremely monoclonal samples. The table comes from immuneACCESS by way of TCRdb, which keeps in-frame sequences with V and J called. Part of the clones is missing from these tables; in studies checked, under half for an unresolved V gene and the rest for unknown reasons. V and J calls and clone size follow that table, whereas D and trimming were derived from the DNA. The sample yields roughly 29,000 clones; about 80% were counted once. Of the sample, around 28% falls within the top ten clones. The same DNA, extracted from blood mononuclear cells, served for both the TCR sequencing and the STAT3 sequencing.

V lost 4 bases and J lost 4 bases, and the count of bases not matched to a germline gene is 6. The CDR3, cysteine through phenylalanine, is 15 amino acids long. The kept DNA is CDR3 alone, 45 bases in frame from the first base. CDR1 and CDR2, looked up from the germline V gene, are MNHEY and SVGAGI. This clone was detected only a few times. The antigen it recognizes is unknown. Nothing much larger sits one base from this clone, and base qualities are not available. The chain uses TRBV6-5 and TRBJ2-5; a stretch of 10 junction bases matches TRBD1. This TCR was recovered from a woman between 50 and 59 years old with T-cell large granular lymphocyte leukemia. Some clones in this sample may be carry-over from other donors' samples. The age is the age at diagnosis. The specimen was peripheral blood mononuclear cells. The nucleotide sequence is TGTGCCAGCAGTTCCTGGACAGGGGGAAGAGAGACCCAGTACTTC. Translation gives CASSSWTGGRETQYF.